Sequencing of this TCR beta chain was carried out in a study of Graves' ophthalmopathy and Graves' hyperthyroidism. Study-wide results and caveats: Blood also contained most of the expanded thyroid clonotypes above 0.001 frequency. In predicting ophthalmopathy progression, the model reached 70.59% sensitivity and 72.22% specificity.

None of the included patients had other autoimmune diseases, uncontrolled infections, pregnancy or lactation, as these led to exclusion. The PBMCs used were ones drawn from about 9.7 ml of fresh peripheral blood. As the template, RNA transcripts were used to amplify TCR beta CDR3 regions. Following a first-round RT-PCR that used HTBI primers, a second-round multiplex PCR was carried out. TCRdb re-analysed the multiplex PCR reads in MiXCR, keeping a single row per CDR3 protein. The table shows about 240,000 distinct CDR3 sequences, with roughly 50% occurring only once. This clonotype has a handful of counts. The antigen remains unidentified. The CDR3 extends over 15 amino acids. V shed 0 bases and J shed 4 bases, with 12 bases lying between them. Germline CDR1 and CDR2: SGHVS and FQNEAQ.

This chain connects TRBV7-8 to TRBJ1-1; D is undetermined. This receptor was identified in an adult man with Graves' ophthalmopathy. Sequenced input: peripheral blood. The CDR3 reads CASSLAEQLSTEAFF. CDR3 coding DNA: TGTGCCAGCAGCTTAGCGGAACAGCTATCCACTGAAGCTTTCTTT.